This TCR beta chain was profiled in a study of beta chain features in type 1 diabetes (dated by TCRdb to the late 2010s). Looking at the study overall: Mean age, gender distribution, total cell number and subset yield were not different between patients and healthy donors. A total of roughly 98,000,000 sorted cells were examined across all samples, and a strong correlation was observed between cell number per subset and RNA yield. In the study, recently diagnosed type 1 diabetes patients and matched healthy donors were compared on the TCRB repertoires of their sorted circulating CD4+ T cell subsets. Regulatory and stem cell-like memory subsets were obtained from only 8 patients and about eight healthy donors, while naive and central memory subsets were obtained from all 30 or so donors.

The entire amount of isolated RNA was reverse transcribed using the High Capacity cDNA Reverse Transcription Kit, so the sequenced TCRB transcripts were expressed ones. Deep immunoSEQ sequencing was performed on naive, central memory and regulatory T cell samples, with an average of around 3.4 million total reads per sample. Sorted cells were lysed in RLT buffer, and RNA was extracted using DNase-treated RNeasy Micro or Mini kits according to cell number. Each cell subset was processed separately to prevent cross-contamination, with patient and healthy donor samples processed together. The immunoSEQ multiplex PCR was used to amplify TCRB sequences from cDNA, yielding 87-bp fragments that span the CDR3 region. Sequencing of the amplicons was performed on the Illumina HiSeq platform. In the authors' own workflow: PCR bias was computationally corrected using synthetic template baselines, reads within Hamming distance 2 were collapsed, and singletons that could not be merged were discarded. Reads were aligned against IMGT to assign V, D and J genes, CDR3 length and insertions or deletions at six rearrangement sites. Within each subset, clonotype counts were normalized to sorted cell number, and only after that were true diversity and Gini coefficients computed with the tcR R package. The overlap coefficient, calculated on TCRB nucleotide sequences, was used to measure repertoire sharing. Out-of-frame TCRB sequences from naive cells were analyzed as a proxy for the pre-selection repertoire. Here the immuneACCESS table is served through TCRdb, limited to in-frame sequences with V and J called. Missing clones are a known gap in these copies; in checked studies unresolved V genes cover under half, and the rest lacks a known reason. V, J and clone size are those of that table, while D and trimming were read from the DNA. This sample has around 260,000 clones in its table, and over 20% of those were observed once. The ten largest account for approximately 0.029% of the sample.

Broad study findings and their caveats: PCR may preferentially amplify shorter templates, but because patient and control samples were amplified and corrected together, any resulting skew would affect both groups equally. In all four CD4+ subsets, TCRB CDR3 length was moderately but significantly shorter in type 1 diabetes patients. Because cDNA rather than genomic DNA was sequenced, highly expressing activated cells could have been over-represented, although no difference in activation and CD3 levels was found between groups. The naive, central memory and regulatory TCRB repertoires appeared to resemble one another more closely among patients than among healthy donors. HLA sub-analyses involved small numbers of individuals, so any influence of HLA type on TCRB rearrangement remained unresolved. At VDJ recombination sites, patients with type 1 diabetes made fewer insertions and deleted more nucleotides, a pattern implying thymic rearrangement abnormalities.

From each donor, a single peripheral blood sample of roughly 0.11 L on average was drawn into heparinised tubes. Naive, central memory, regulatory and stem cell-like memory CD4+ T cells were sorted on a BD FACSAria II using a panel including CD45RO, CCR7, CD25, CD127, CD95 and CD27. All sorted populations exceeded 95% purity. Right away, PBMCs were isolated by Lymphoprep density gradient centrifugation and were stained directly, with no culture step. Samples were stained and sorted in pairs, with one healthy donor and one patient per experiment, so that batch effects were minimized. The CDR3 covers 15 residues, taking in both the cysteine and the phenylalanine. Only the CDR3 part of the read is kept: 45 bases, read in frame from the first base. Looking up the germline V gene (reference sequence) yields CDR1 LNHDA and CDR2 SQIVND. V is trimmed back by 5 bases and J by 8 bases, and the junction contains 11 bases that no gene match accounts for.

This clone was counted a few times. Its target antigen remains unknown. No much larger clone is present one base from it, and per-base qualities are unavailable. Sequenced material: naive CD4+ T cells from blood. Reading the label with the study, this specimen's cell subset or site is: true naive CD4+ T cells. The receptor was derived from a woman aged 40 to 49 with type 1 diabetes. Here the chain combines TRBV19 and TRBJ2-1, with 8 bases in between that match TRBD1. The sequenced DNA is TGTGCCAGTAGTCCCAGACAGGGGATAGTAGATGAGCAGTTCTTC. The resulting protein is CASSPRQGIVDEQFF.